One T cell receptor (beta chain) is described in this entry. Antigen specificity is unknown. Germline V CDR1 and CDR2: SGHDT, YYEEEE. Between the trimmed V and J ends, which lost 7 bases and 3 bases, there was a span of 17 bases. The CDR3 sequence is 14 residues long. PCR amplification relied on 60 Vbeta primers (plus 13 Jbeta primers). TCRdb's copy holds only in-frame clones and misses some; the assay was immunoSEQ multiplex PCR. The sample holds roughly 190,000 clones, 87% seen once. This sample was included in a study of cytomegalovirus exposure and HLA in healthy donors. General study points: Information on immune exposure was restricted to one variable (CMV serostatus). In an earlier analysis, productive rearrangement rates for most beta V segments clustered near 87% or 30%.

The J gene is TRBJ2-7, the V gene TRBV5-6; D is unclear. Specimen: PBMCs. The sequence came from a boy younger than 10 in good health and CMV-seronegative. CDR3 coding DNA: TGTGCCAGCTCTTTTGGCCCGAGACACTACGAGCAGTACTTC. Protein product: CASSFGPRHYEQYF.